This T cell receptor (beta chain) is drawn from a study of identifying expanded T cells in peripheral blood. Overall study findings and caveats: Across healthy donors, higher total template counts meant significantly greater approximately two-week count variance.

Using immunoSEQ multiplex PCR, the repertoire was profiled, and TCRdb retains in-frame clones only, with some absent. The table has about 110,000 clones, roughly 89% seen once. Worth noting for this clone: Its target is unknown.

Healthy donors had no documented immune events, such as infections, while sampled. The sample consisted of blood. The TCR was taken from a person aged 18 to 75 in good health.

Written as DNA, the CDR3 is TGTGCCAGCAGCGTAGGTGCAGGAAGTAACTATGGCTACACCTTC. Translating gives CASSVGAGSNYGYTF. The chain recombines TRBV9 with TRBJ1-2; no firm D call. This CDR3 has 15 amino acids. Looked up from germline, CDR1 is SGDLS and CDR2 is YYNGEE. Trimming took off 0 bases at V and 1 base at J, with 10 bases between the two ends.